This TCR beta chain originates from a study of shared clonotypes between healthy human individuals (dated by TCRdb to 2018 to 2020). The study in broad terms: The cohort included a few men and a couple of women between 18 and 49 years of age. For each donor, CD4 naive and CD4 memory were each run on three plates, CD8 naive on two plates, and CD8 memory on one plate. Blood TCR repertoires of about five healthy adults were deeply sequenced to estimate repertoire size and the extent of clonotype sharing between individuals. Libraries were prepared and TCR repertoires were sequenced by different laboratories using diverse techniques, in order to increase sequencing depth and limit assay-specific biases. Leukapheresis yielded between about 0.9 and 9.5 billion PBMCs per donor. The study at large found these results: Sharing across several donors was observed for approximately 5% of naive CD4, under 4% of naive CD8, about 2.5% of memory CD4, and approximately 0.41% of memory CD8 clonotypes. Pairwise subsampling led to the expectation that sequencing depth would affect the degree of clonotype sharing among donors. Compared with non-shared clonotypes, clonotypes shared by all four sorted-subset donors had higher generation probabilities. Only blood was sampled, and tissue TCR repertoires likely differ from those in blood. Larger estimated clonotype richness was generally found for naive subsets than for memory subsets. Rarefaction of sorted-subset datasets indicated incomplete sequencing despite the large sequencing depth. Because the study included a small number of donors, the genetic and exposure-history diversity represented was limited.

Donors were healthy HIV-negative adults with no recently reported acute infections or vaccinations. Only Caucasian adults living in Nashville, Tennessee, USA were represented among the donors. CD4+ T cells were enriched by magnetic negative selection, after which naive cells were positively selected on CD45RA and the negative fraction was taken as the memory subset. Blood was obtained by leukapheresis, after which PBMCs were separated by Ficoll-Histopaque density gradient centrifugation and cryopreserved in liquid nitrogen vapor phase. Purity and quantity of every magnetically sorted T cell population were checked by analytical flow cytometry. Each sorted fraction had its genomic DNA isolated and then quantified by UV absorbance on a Nanodrop 2000c. A word on this clone: The antigen this receptor binds is unknown. Base-call qualities are not available, and no considerably larger clone is one nucleotide away.

V loses 3 bases, J loses 0 bases, and the germline ends lie 6 bases apart. Including the terminal cysteine and phenylalanine, the CDR3 comprises 14 residues. The DNA shown is the 42-base CDR3, in frame from base 1. CDR1 and CDR2, per the germline V gene, are MDHEN and SYDVKM. Using the deep immunoSEQ assay, multiplex PCR amplified TCR CDR3 regions from genomic DNA. Extracted genomic DNA from each cell subset was distributed evenly across all wells of several immunoSEQ 96-well plates, and each plate was treated as a replicate. Each replicate PCR for sorted subsets received around 200 ng genomic DNA, equal to some 32,000 T cell genomes. The purified libraries were quantified using a Qubit 3.0 fluorometer, sized with a Bioanalyzer 2100, and then quantified again using the KAPA Library Quantification kit. Every immunoSEQ 96-well plate was sequenced on a dedicated single-read 150-cycle Illumina NextSeq 550 flow cell. The original methods were these. Because the immunoSEQ output held only junctional sequences and lacked quality scores, the filtering could not match the filtering applied to full-length reads. To assign V/J genes and CDR3, sequences were annotated against IMGT germline references using PyIR, a Python wrapper for IgBLAST v1.9. Reads were filtered out if the reads had weak V/J assignments (E-value above 1e-6), no CDR3, stop codons, out-of-frame junctions, or ambiguous translated residues. A V3J clonotype was defined by an identical inferred V gene, J gene, and CDR3 amino acid sequence. The percentage overlap between two repertoires was calculated by dividing the number of shared unique clonotypes by the size of the smaller repertoire. Richness of each repertoire was evaluated using RTK rarefaction, the Chao1 estimator, and Recon v2.1 estimates of unobserved clonotypes. For all TCRbeta clonotypes obtained by the gDNA method from four donors, generation probabilities were computed with OLGA. Not all clones reach the TCRdb copy of this immuneACCESS table, which keeps in-frame sequences only. Checked studies attribute under half of the gap to unresolved V genes and leave the rest unexplained. The D gene and trimming were derived from the DNA, and the V and J assignments and clone size from that table. The sample includes some 240,000 clones, with 50% to 75% observed a single time. The top ten clones comprise 11% of the sample.

Material for sequencing was memory CD4+ T cells sorted from blood. Taken with the paper, the label for cell subset or site translates to: CD45RA-negative fraction. This TCR was recovered from a man between 25 and 39 years old in good health. This chain is built from TRBV28 and TRBJ1-5; too little of a D gene remains to name it. The nucleotide sequence reads as follows: TGTGCCAGCAGTTTTACCGATAGCAATCAGCCCCAGCATTTT. The resulting protein is CASSFTDSNQPQHF.